The sequence of this TCR beta chain was determined in a study of chemoradiotherapy in HPV16-positive cancers. Sequencing used immunoSEQ multiplex PCR; TCRdb keeps in-frame clones, though not all of them. The table has about 7,000 clones, roughly 85% seen once; the top ten hold about 3.5%. The clonotype originates from a human donor with HPV-associated anogenital cancer. This specimen was collected from a patient who underwent chemoradiotherapy.

CDR3 sequence reads: CASRDPTSRAIAKNIQYF. The CDR3 DNA follows: TGTGCCAGCAGAGACCCGACGAGCAGGGCTATAGCCAAAAACATTCAGTACTTC. This chain links TRBV2 with TRBJ2-4, with D maybe TRBD1 (5 bases). The CDR3 has 18 residues. V was trimmed by 6 bases and J by 0 bases, leaving 21 bases between them. CDR1 and CDR2 (germline): SNHLY, FYNNEI.